These T cell receptor beta chains were read from a single sample in a study of cytomegalovirus exposure and HLA in healthy donors. Data came from immunoSEQ multiplex PCR; TCRdb stores just in-frame clones and leaves some out. The table has 99,000 or so clones, 9.5% to 15% seen once. The specimen was PBMCs. The receptors stem from a man aged 35-49 years in good health and CMV-seropositive. Both conserved end residues are part of each CDR3. The order of the fields is D gene, J gene, clone size, V gene, CDR3 DNA, CDR3 protein. D genes are given only for firm matches. The size entry is marked missing in some rows and otherwise reads once, few, many or a size class.

. | TRBJ1-4 | few | TRBV27 | TGTGCCAGCAGTTCCAACAGGGTTTATGAAAAACTGTTTTTT | CASSSNRVYEKLFF
TRBD2 | TRBJ2-1 | few | TRBV30 | TGTGCCTGGGGACTAGCGGGAGGCGTCGGAAGAGGTCGGACCTCCTTCGAGCAGTTCTTC | CAWGLAGGVGRGRTSFEQFF
TRBD1 | TRBJ2-7 | . | TRBV11-1 | TGTGCCAGCAGCTTACAACAGGGGGCGTATAACGAGCAGTACTTC | CASSLQQGAYNEQYF
TRBD1 | TRBJ2-2 | . | TRBV29-1 | TGCAGCGTAGAGGGGGCAGGGTCGACCGGGGAGCTGTTTTTT | CSVEGAGSTGELFF
. | TRBJ1-4 | few | TRBV5-1 | TGCGCCAGCAGCTTGGGGTCCAGGGCCCTACATGAAAAACTGTTTTTT | CASSLGSRALHEKLFF
TRBD1 | TRBJ1-2 | . | TRBV11-2 | TGTGCCGGAACACCGGACAGGGGAGTGGGCTACACCTTC | CAGTPDRGVGYTF
TRBD1 | TRBJ2-7 | few | TRBV23-1 | TGCGCCAGCAGTTACCAGACAGGGAACTACGAGCAGTACTTC | CASSYQTGNYEQYF
TRBD2 | TRBJ2-1 | . | TRBV5-1 | TGCGCCAGCAGCTTGGCCGCGGGAGAGAGCGGTGAGCAGTTCTTC | CASSLAAGESGEQFF
TRBD1 | TRBJ2-6 | . | TRBV18 | TGTGCCAGCTCACCATACAGGACAGGGGAGTCTGGGGCCAACGTCCTGACTTTC | CASSPYRTGESGANVLTF
TRBD1 | TRBJ2-3 | few | TRBV27 | TGTGCCAGCAGCCCACCAATCCCCGGGACAGGGCAGACTACGCAGTATTTT | CASSPPIPGTGQTTQYF
TRBD1 | TRBJ2-2 | . | TRBV27 | TGTGCCAGCAGTAATCGACAGGGGGGGACCGGGGAGCTGTTTTTT | CASSNRQGGTGELFF
. | TRBJ1-2 | few | TRBV27 | TGTGCCAGCCCTGAGTCTGGCTACACCTTC | CASPESGYTF
TRBD1 | TRBJ2-5 | . | TRBV7-2 | TGTGCCAGCAGCTTTACAGGGGTAGAGACCCAGTACTTC | CASSFTGVETQYF
TRBD1 | TRBJ2-7 | . | TRBV7-8 | TGTGCCAGCAGCAGGGACAGGGGTTTGTACGAGCAGTACTTC | CASSRDRGLYEQYF
TRBD2 | TRBJ2-3 | few | TRBV9 | TGTGCCTCCGGCGGGACTAGCGGGAGGAATACGCAGTATTTT | CASGGTSGRNTQYF
. | TRBJ1-2 | few | TRBV6-5 | TGTGCCAGCCAGCTCACATTGGACAATAGAGGCTACACCTTC | CASQLTLDNRGYTF
TRBD1 | TRBJ2-7 | few | TRBV27 | TGTGCCAGCAGTTTCTACGCCGGGACAGGTAGCTCCTACGAGCAGTACTTC | CASSFYAGTGSSYEQYF
. | TRBJ1-1 | few | TRBV25-1 | TGTGCCAGCAGTGCCCCGGGAGCCATGAACACTGAAGCTTTCTTT | CASSAPGAMNTEAFF
. | TRBJ2-7 | . | TRBV27 | TGTGCCAGCAGCTCCAGACCACTAGACCTAACCTACGAGCAGTACTTC | CASSSRPLDLTYEQYF
. | TRBJ1-1 | . | TRBV5-6 | TGTGCCAGCAGCCCCACAGGGTCCCGCACTGAAGCTTTCTTT | CASSPTGSRTEAFF
. | TRBJ2-3 | . | TRBV19 | TGTGCCAGTATGGGACTGACGACAGATACGCAGTATTTT | CASMGLTTDTQYF
TRBD1 | TRBJ2-7 | . | TRBV6-1 | TGTGCCAGCAGTGAACTAACAGGGGGGCTCGGCGAGCAGTACTTC | CASSELTGGLGEQYF
. | TRBJ2-5 | few | TRBV7-2 | TGTGCCAGCAGCTCCCGGACTTACGTGAGGGCCCAGTACTTC | CASSSRTYVRAQYF
TRBD2 | TRBJ2-7 | few | TRBV30 | TGTGCCTGGAGTGCATCTCTAGCGGGACGCAGCGAGCAGTACTTC | CAWSASLAGRSEQYF
TRBD1 | TRBJ2-7 | few | TRBV25-1 | TGTGCCAGCAGTGAAACAGGGGCAGTCTCCTACGAGCAGTACTTC | CASSETGAVSYEQYF
. | TRBJ2-4 | . | TRBV28 | TGTGCCAGCAGTACAAGGAGGCGAAACATTCAGTACTTC | CASSTRRRNIQYF
TRBD1 | TRBJ1-4 | few | TRBV12-5 | TGTGCTAGTGGTCAGGGGGCCTCTAATGAAAAACTGTTTTTT | CASGQGASNEKLFF
TRBD1 | TRBJ1-4 | few | TRBV4-1 | TGCGCCAGCAGCCAAGATCGTAGAGACAGGGGAGGCGAAAAACTGTTTTTT | CASSQDRRDRGGEKLFF
TRBD2 | TRBJ2-7 | few | TRBV7-9 | TGTGCCAGCAGCTTAGTTCCGGCGGGAGTACGGAACGAGCAGTACTTC | CASSLVPAGVRNEQYF
. | TRBJ2-7 | few | TRBV6-6 | TGTGCCAGCAGTTACGAGGGTAATTCCTACGAGCAGTACTTC | CASSYEGNSYEQYF
TRBD2 | TRBJ2-1 | . | TRBV2 | TGTGCCAGCACCCCTAGCGGGCAGACCTACAATGAGCAGTTCTTC | CASTPSGQTYNEQFF
. | TRBJ2-5 | few | TRBV11-2 | TGTGCCAGCAGCTCCTCGGACTGGCATGCGTTGGAGACCCAGTACTTC | CASSSSDWHALETQYF
. | TRBJ1-5 | few | TRBV7-8 | TGTGCCAGCAGTCTGCGCGATCAGCCCCAGCATTTT | CASSLRDQPQHF